This is a list of T cell receptor beta chains from one sample in a study of T-cell memory formation after mild COVID-19. A single record per CDR3 protein comes from TCRdb applying MiXCR to the 5' RACE reads. The sample has hundreds of thousands of distinct CDR3 sequences; approximately 29% are singletons. The sample taken for sequencing was PBMCs or a T cell subset sorted from them (not recorded which). The receptors come from an adult woman who had mild COVID-19 (a few samples of this study predate the infection). Cell type and time point are not known. Each CDR3 is given with its conserved first and last residue. The D gene is left open where the match is weak. Clone size is given for some rows only: seen once, a few or many times, or a class if the clone is expanded.

clone_size | j_call | d_call | v_call | cdr3_length | cdr3_nt | cdr3_aa
few | TRBJ2-3 | NA | TRBV25-1 | 16 | TGTGCCAGCAGTGAAAGGGGGGAAGCAAGCACAGATACGCAGTATTTT | CASSERGEASTDTQYF
NA | TRBJ2-5 | NA | TRBV5-1 | 14 | TGCGCCAGCAGCCTACAAGAGCGTGGAGAGACCCAGTACTTC | CASSLQERGETQYF
NA | TRBJ2-5 | NA | TRBV29-1 | 16 | TGCAGCGTTGAAGGCTCGATTGGACCTATGGGGGAGACCCAGTACTTC | CSVEGSIGPMGETQYF
few | TRBJ2-1 | NA | TRBV6-5 | 16 | TGTGCCAGCAGTTTACAAATAGGGAGCTCCTACAATGAGCAGTTCTTC | CASSLQIGSSYNEQFF
NA | TRBJ2-1 | NA | TRBV20-1 | 15 | TGCAGTGCTCCTACCCCAGCTAGCTCCTACAATGAGCAGTTCTTC | CSAPTPASSYNEQFF
few | TRBJ2-2 | NA | TRBV7-9 | 15 | TGTGCCAGCAGCTCGCGACAGGTGAACACCGGGGAGCTGTTTTTT | CASSSRQVNTGELFF
NA | TRBJ1-2 | NA | TRBV3-1 | 11 | TGTGCCAGCAGCGACGTGTCTGGCTACACCTTC | CASSDVSGYTF
NA | TRBJ2-3 | TRBD2 | TRBV11-2 | 17 | TGTGCCAGCAGCTTAGCGGGGGGACTAGCGGGAGCGGATACGCAGTATTTT | CASSLAGGLAGADTQYF
NA | TRBJ1-2 | NA | TRBV4-1 | 15 | TGCGCCAGCAACCAAGATGATACCAGGACGGGGGGCTACACCTTC | CASNQDDTRTGGYTF
few | TRBJ2-7 | NA | TRBV7-3 | 13 | TGTGCCAGCAGCCTAACGGCCCCCGGGCAGCAGTACTTC | CASSLTAPGQQYF
NA | TRBJ2-5 | TRBD2 | TRBV15 | 14 | TGTGCCACCAGCAGAGGACTAGCGGAAGAGACCCAGTACTTC | CATSRGLAEETQYF
NA | TRBJ1-2 | TRBD1 | TRBV15 | 16 | TGTGCCACCAGCAGAGATCGGGCAGGGGGCACCTATGGCTACACCTTC | CATSRDRAGGTYGYTF
NA | TRBJ2-3 | TRBD1 | TRBV29-1 | 15 | TGCAGCGCAGGCGCCGGGACAGCCTTCACAGATACGCAGTATTTT | CSAGAGTAFTDTQYF
NA | TRBJ2-3 | NA | TRBV20-1 | 16 | TGCAGTGCTCCACGTCGGACTCATACTAGCACAGATACGCAGTATTTT | CSAPRRTHTSTDTQYF
few | TRBJ1-5 | NA | TRBV24-1 | 14 | TGTGCCACCAGTGACACAGGGACGAATCAGCCCCAGCATTTT | CATSDTGTNQPQHF
few | TRBJ1-1 | NA | TRBV5-5 | 15 | TGTGCCAGCAGCCAGGGTACCGGTTTAGACACTGAAGCTTTCTTT | CASSQGTGLDTEAFF
few | TRBJ2-1 | NA | TRBV29-1 | 14 | TGCAGCGTTGAAGATCAAGTCGGGTACAATGAGCAGTTCTTC | CSVEDQVGYNEQFF
few | TRBJ2-7 | NA | TRBV9 | 15 | TGTGCCAGCAGCGTAGGAACCGGGCCTACCTACGAGCAGTACTTC | CASSVGTGPTYEQYF
NA | TRBJ2-1 | TRBD2 | TRBV6-5 | 16 | TGTGCCAGCAGCATCCTAGCGGGAGGGCCGGGTAATGAGCAGTTCTTC | CASSILAGGPGNEQFF
few | TRBJ2-7 | NA | TRBV5-6 | 15 | TGTGCCAGCAGCTTGGGGGTTGTGGGGCCTTACGAGCAGTACTTC | CASSLGVVGPYEQYF
NA | TRBJ1-6 | NA | TRBV5-1 | 15 | TGCGCCAGCAAATGGGGTCGCGGGGATAATTCACCCCTCCACTTT | CASKWGRGDNSPLHF
NA | TRBJ2-7 | TRBD2 | TRBV20-1 | 15 | TGCAGTGCTAGCGGGAGGGCCTACGGCGCGGGCGAGCAGTACTTC | CSASGRAYGAGEQYF
few | TRBJ2-3 | NA | TRBV9 | 14 | TGTGCCAGCAGCTCCCGTCGGCGCACAGATACGCAGTATTTT | CASSSRRRTDTQYF
NA | TRBJ2-1 | TRBD1 | TRBV19 | 14 | TGTGCCGCTGCCGGGACAGGTGACTACAATGAGCAGTTCTTC | CAAAGTGDYNEQFF
once | TRBJ2-3 | NA | TRBV20-1 | 12 | TGCAGTGCTAGAGAGGACTCCCTTAAGCAGTATTTT | CSAREDSLKQYF
few | TRBJ2-1 | NA | TRBV12-3/TRBV12-4 | 16 | TGTGCCAGCAGTGAAAGCGGCGTTACACTTTCAAATGAGCAGTTCTTC | CASSESGVTLSNEQFF
few | TRBJ2-3 | TRBD2 | TRBV29-1 | 15 | TGCAGCGTTGTTCCTAGCGGGGGGAGGACAGATACGCAGTATTTT | CSVVPSGGRTDTQYF
NA | TRBJ2-1 | TRBD1 | TRBV27 | 15 | TGTGCCAGCAGTTTTAGACAGGGTAATCACAATGAGCAGTTCTTC | CASSFRQGNHNEQFF
NA | TRBJ1-5 | NA | TRBV19 | 17 | TGTGCCAGTAGTATAAAGGAGGGGGGCGCGAAAAATCAGCCCCAGCATTTT | CASSIKEGGAKNQPQHF
few | TRBJ2-1 | TRBD2 | TRBV7-2 | 18 | TGTGCCAGCAGCGCGGGACTAGCGGGGGGGAGCTCCTACAATGAGCAGTTCTTC | CASSAGLAGGSSYNEQFF
few | TRBJ1-4 | TRBD1 | TRBV5-1 | 15 | TGCGCCAGCAGCTCTCTTGGGACAGGTTATGAAAAACTGTTTTTT | CASSSLGTGYEKLFF
NA | TRBJ1-4 | NA | TRBV9 | 15 | TGTGCCAGCAGCATCTCGACAGACCCGGATGAAAAACTGTTTTTT | CASSISTDPDEKLFF
NA | TRBJ1-2 | NA | TRBV12-3/TRBV12-4 | 14 | TGTGCCAGCAGTGAGACGGGGAGGGGCTATGGCTACACCTTC | CASSETGRGYGYTF
NA | TRBJ2-1 | TRBD2 | TRBV20-1 | 20 | TGCAGTGCTAGTCCCTTACCGGGACTAGCGGGAGGAATATCCTACAATGAGCAGTTCTTC | CSASPLPGLAGGISYNEQFF
few | TRBJ1-1 | NA | TRBV7-9 | 15 | TGTGCCAGCAGCTCGAACAGGGATACGAACACTGAAGCTTTCTTT | CASSSNRDTNTEAFF
NA | TRBJ1-2 | NA | TRBV14 | 15 | TGTGCCAGCAGCCGAGAATCCACAGGCAACTATGGCTACACCTTC | CASSRESTGNYGYTF
NA | TRBJ1-3 | NA | TRBV12-3/TRBV12-4 | 14 | TGTGCCAGCAGTACCCTTTTGAGGGTCGACACCATATATTTT | CASSTLLRVDTIYF